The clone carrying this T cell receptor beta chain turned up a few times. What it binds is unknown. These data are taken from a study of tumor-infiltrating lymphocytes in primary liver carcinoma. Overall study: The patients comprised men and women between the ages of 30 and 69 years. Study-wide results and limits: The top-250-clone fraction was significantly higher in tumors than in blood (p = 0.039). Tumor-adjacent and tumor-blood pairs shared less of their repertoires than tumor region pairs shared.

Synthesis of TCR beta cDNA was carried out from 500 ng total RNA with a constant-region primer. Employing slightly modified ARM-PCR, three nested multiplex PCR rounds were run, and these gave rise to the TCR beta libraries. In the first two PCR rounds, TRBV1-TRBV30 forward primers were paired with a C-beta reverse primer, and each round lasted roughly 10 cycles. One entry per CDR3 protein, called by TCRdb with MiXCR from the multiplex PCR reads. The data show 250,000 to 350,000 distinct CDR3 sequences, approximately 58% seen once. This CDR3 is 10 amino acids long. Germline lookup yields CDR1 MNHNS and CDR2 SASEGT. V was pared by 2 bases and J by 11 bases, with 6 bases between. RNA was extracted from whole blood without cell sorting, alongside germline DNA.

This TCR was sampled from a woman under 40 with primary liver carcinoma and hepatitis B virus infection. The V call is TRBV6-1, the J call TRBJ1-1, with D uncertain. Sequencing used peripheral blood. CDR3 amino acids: CASSETTAFF. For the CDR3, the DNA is TGTGCCAGCAGTGAAACAACGGCTTTCTTT.